This T cell receptor (beta chain) was captured by sequencing in a study of T cell responses to AZD1222 COVID-19 vaccine. At the level of the study: Analysis merged second doses at about 4 or about 12 weeks.

Here immunoSEQ multiplex PCR was the method, and the copy in TCRdb shows in-frame clones only, minus some. The table shows 75,000 to 90,000 clones, with about 85% occurring only once. Study-level points and caveats: Reports indicate that nearly half of spike-specific TCRs are directed at unmutated variant regions. Recipients of AZD1222 seropositive at baseline numbered only 6 or 7.

The CDR3 runs 14 residues. From germline, CDR1 is SGHRS and CDR2 YFSETQ. V lost 1 base to trimming and J lost 4 bases, with 11 bases between them. In its sample, this clone was seen once. The antigen is not known. The sequencing here drew on peripheral blood, taken on day 0 of AZD1222 vaccination. The V and J genes are TRBV5-1 and TRBJ1-1; D is unresolved. The sequence was obtained from an adult in good health. The CDR3, as DNA: TGCGCCAGCAGCTTGCGGAACCTGATCACTGAAGCTTTCTTT. Translated: CASSLRNLITEAFF.